Each of the 6 T cell receptor beta chains below was sequenced from the same sample in a study of T cells after yellow fever vaccination (dated by TCRdb to the late 2010s). The treatment or condition tag for this specimen amounts to: live attenuated yellow fever vaccine strain. The library came from 5' RACE. The run used an Illumina NovaSeq 6000. TCRdb reprocessed the public reads (quality trimming at Q25 with fastp, clone calling with MiXCR) and kept in-frame beta chains. Here each entry gathers all rows of one CDR3 protein and keeps the most common genes and DNA. For this sample there are 200,000 to 250,000 distinct CDR3 sequences; approximately 3.3% appear just once. Under 3.5% of the sample goes to the ten largest clones. Sequences were derived from CD4+ T cells sorted from PBMCs, sampled 10 days after the yellow fever booster vaccination. These receptors came from a man aged 18 to 30 who received the YFV17D yellow fever vaccine.

The table lists this clonotype with many counts. This rearrangement joins TRBV6-2 or TRBV6-3 to TRBJ2-3; no clear D gene. Germline CDR1 and CDR2: MNHEY and SVGEGT. Trimming took off 7 bases at V and 0 bases at J, with 14 bases between the two ends. CDR3 length: 15 amino acids. In nucleotides, the CDR3 is TGTGCCAGCACCAAGGGAAGGACGAGCACAGATACGCAGTATTTT. Its translation is CASTKGRTSTDTQYF.

This clonotype was counted at least ten times. The V gene is TRBV7-2, the J gene TRBJ2-1; a possible D gene is TRBD2 (5 bases). The germline V gene encodes CDR1 SGHTA and CDR2 FQGNSA. The CDR3 sequence is 16 residues long. V lost 0 bases, J lost 4 bases, and 13 bases lay in between. CDR3 bases: TGTGCCAGCAGCTTAGCCGCGGGTAGGAAGTACAATGAGCAGTTCTTC. Residues: CASSLAAGRKYNEQFF.

This clonotype was seen ten or more times. The chain carries TRBV12-3 or TRBV12-4 and TRBJ1-5, with D tentatively TRBD1 (6 bases). This CDR3 has 14 residues. Between the trimmed V and J ends, which lost 6 bases and 5 bases, there was a span of 14 bases. The CDR3 spells CASSRGGGDQPQHF. CDR3 nucleotide sequence: TGTGCCAGCAGCCGCGGGGGCGGAGATCAGCCCCAGCATTTT.

This chain joins TRBV2 and TRBJ2-7; the D is unclear. V lost 4 bases and J lost 1, with 14 bases in between. The germline CDR1 and CDR2 sequences are SNHLY and FYNNEI. The CDR3 is 15 residues long. CDR3 in amino acids: CASSAAHRGSYEQYF. The CDR3 DNA follows: TGTGCCAGCAGTGCCGCCCACAGAGGATCCTACGAGCAGTACTTC.

The chain couples TRBV29-1 to TRBJ1-1, with TRBD1 matching 7 bases. Trimming removed 7 bases from V and 0 bases from J; junction bases left unmatched: 11. The length of the CDR3 is 15 residues. Germline CDR1 SQVTM, CDR2 ANQGSEA. The CDR3 DNA reads as TGCAGCGCTCGGGACAGTTTTTTCCTGAACACTGAAGCTTTCTTT. Its translation: CSARDSFFLNTEAFF.

The V gene is TRBV18, the J gene TRBJ2-1, with 8 bases that match TRBD2. Trimming at V came to 3 bases and at J to 6 bases, leaving 7 bases not matched to a gene. The CDR3 has 15 amino acids. Germline-derived CDR1 and CDR2 are KGHSH and LQKENI. CDR3: CASSPLRGGPNEQFF. CDR3 DNA: TGTGCCAGCTCACCGTTACGGGGGGGCCCCAATGAGCAGTTCTTC.